These 15 T cell receptor beta chains were sequenced from one sample in a study of T-cell memory formation after mild COVID-19. TCRdb used MiXCR to reprocess the 5' RACE reads, holding one entry per CDR3 protein. Of roughly 350,000 distinct CDR3 sequences listed, approximately 27% are singletons. Sequenced: PBMCs or a T cell subset sorted from them (not recorded which). The origin of the receptors is an adult woman who had mild COVID-19 (a few samples of this study predate the infection). Cell type and time point are not known.

This clonotype has a handful of counts. This chain connects TRBV5-3 to TRBJ2-1, with a possible D match to TRBD1 (6 bases). TRBV5-3 is an open reading frame whose function is uncertain. CDR3 length: 13 amino acids. Trimming shortened V by 4 bases and J by 7 bases, and 12 bases separated the two germline ends. The CDR3 loop is CARSPDRPNEQFF. In DNA, the CDR3 is TGTGCCAGAAGCCCTGACAGGCCGAATGAGCAGTTCTTC.

This chain links TRBV23-1 with TRBJ2-5; TRBD2 is a possible D gene (5 bases). TRBV23-1 is an ORF, and what it does is uncertain. V was clipped by 2 bases and J by 9 bases, with 13 bases between them. This CDR3 comprises 13 residues. The CDR3 sequence is CASSQTRLSPQYF. The CDR3 nucleotides are TGCGCCAGCAGTCAAACTAGGCTATCGCCCCAGTACTTC.

This chain connects TRBV7-2 to TRBJ2-5; maybe TRBD2 (6 bases). V was cut by 5 bases and J by 7 bases, with 11 bases left in between. The CDR3 consists of 12 residues. Germline-derived CDR1 and CDR2 are SGHTA and FQGNSA. DNA of the CDR3: TGTGCCAGCAGCCACTCAGCGGGGACCCAGTACTTC. Amino acid sequence: CASSHSAGTQYF.

In this sample, this clonotype turned up a few times. V usage is TRBV2 and J usage is TRBJ2-4, with D unresolved. V was clipped by 4 bases and J by 6 bases, with 13 bases between them. The germline V gene encodes CDR1 SNHLY and CDR2 FYNNEI. The CDR3 covers 14 residues. As DNA, the CDR3 is TGTGCCAGCAGTGCCCTGGCCTCGGTAAACATTCAGTACTTC. This sequence encodes CASSALASVNIQYF.

Only a few counts were recorded for this clonotype. CDR3 in DNA: TGTGCCAGCAGCCGCGGGCCGGGGCCTTACAATGAGCAGTTCTTC. Amino acid sequence: CASSRGPGPYNEQFF. The genes are TRBV7-2 and TRBJ2-1; D might be TRBD1 or TRBD2, each matching 5 bases. The CDR3 totals 15 residues. Germline V gene lookup returns CDR1 SGHTA and CDR2 FQGNSA. V was cut by 5 bases and J by 4 bases, with 15 bases left in between.

The sample holds a few counts of this clonotype. The chain employs TRBV11-3 and TRBJ2-1; 8 nucleotides match TRBD2. The CDR3 covers 15 residues. Germline V gene lookup returns CDR1 SGHNT and CDR2 YENEEA. V lost 1 base, J lost 15 bases, and 14 bases stayed unmatched. The CDR3 DNA reads as TGTGCCAGCAGCTTAGGGGGGACTAGGGGGACCACCGGGTTCTTC. Protein product: CASSLGGTRGTTGFF.

This clonotype was observed a handful of times. The chain joins TRBV11-2 to TRBJ2-4; D unresolved. This CDR3 has 16 amino acids. V was cut by 4 bases and J by 0 bases, with 13 bases left in between. The germline V gene encodes CDR1 SGHAT and CDR2 FQNNGV. The CDR3 nucleotides are TGTGCCAGCAGCTCAGATAGCTTCCGAGCCAAAAACATTCAGTACTTC. Its translation: CASSSDSFRAKNIQYF. Based on the CDR3 plus reference TRBV11-2 and TRBJ2-4, the full variable domain is EAGVAQSPRYKIIEKRQSVAFWCNPISGHATLYWYQQILGQGPKLLIQFQNNGVVDDSQLPKDRFSAERLKGVDSTLKIQPAKLEDSAVYLCASSSDSFRAKNIQYFGAGTRLSVL.

V is TRBV10-1 and J is TRBJ1-5; 7 nucleotides line up with TRBD1. There are 17 residues in the CDR3. Per the germline V gene, CDR1 is WNHNN and CDR2 is SYGVQD (reference sequence). With 1 base clipped from V and 5 bases from J, the junction kept 11 bases outside the gene matches. CDR3 nucleotide sequence: TGCGCCAGCAGTGAGTATCTGACGGGACAGAGAGATCAGCCCCAGCATTTT. Translation gives CASSEYLTGQRDQPQHF.

This chain uses TRBV20-1 with TRBJ2-5; either TRBD1 or TRBD2 may fit D (6 bases each). V was trimmed by 5 bases and J by 5 bases, leaving 21 bases between them. This CDR3 has 15 amino acids. CDR1 DFQATT and CDR2 SNEGSKA come from the germline V gene (reference sequence). CDR3 loop: CSAGRTVMRGETQYF. In nucleotides, the CDR3 is TGCAGTGCTGGGAGGACAGTCATGAGGGGTGAGACCCAGTACTTC.

This clonotype was picked up many times. The V and J genes are TRBV6-1 and TRBJ2-2, with D possibly TRBD2 on 5 matching bases. The CDR3 is made up of 16 amino acids. V lost 0 bases and J 5 bases, leaving 13 bases between the germline ends. CDR1 and CDR2 (germline): MNHNS, SASEGT. The CDR3 region is CASSEAGGFETGELFF. CDR3 in DNA: TGTGCCAGCAGTGAAGCTGGAGGATTCGAGACCGGGGAGCTGTTTTTT.

The V and J genes are TRBV7-9 and TRBJ2-5; tentative D call: TRBD2 (6 bases). The germline gives CDR1 SEHNR, CDR2 FQNEAQ (reference sequence). The V end lost 4 bases, the J end lost 7 bases, and 13 bases lay between the germline ends. The CDR3 runs to 13 residues. CDR3 in amino acids: CASSSGLQRTQYF. The DNA of the CDR3 is TGTGCCAGCAGCTCGGGACTCCAAAGGACCCAGTACTTC.

The J gene is TRBJ2-7, the V gene TRBV7-2; D is uncertain. CDR1 and CDR2 (germline): SGHTA, FQGNSA. V was trimmed by 1 base and J by 2 bases, leaving 15 bases between them. This CDR3 is built from 16 residues. CDR3 residues: CASSLGRSRLPYEQYF. In DNA form, the CDR3 reads TGTGCCAGCAGCTTAGGACGGTCCAGACTTCCCTACGAGCAGTACTTC.

This chain links TRBV6-2 or TRBV6-3 with TRBJ2-3; D not resolved. V lost 8 bases and J 4 bases, leaving 7 bases between the germline ends. This CDR3 spans 11 amino acids. Germline CDR1 MNHEY, CDR2 SVGEGT. In DNA form, the CDR3 reads TGTGCCAGCCCGTCCCCAGATACGCAGTATTTT. This encodes CASPSPDTQYF.

Written as DNA, the CDR3 is TGTGCCAGCAGCCTAGGGACTACCGAACACCAAGAGACCCAGTACTTC. Translating it yields CASSLGTTEHQETQYF. This chain connects TRBV7-9 to TRBJ2-5; TRBD2 matches 7 bases. V shed 5 bases, J shed 0 bases, and the junction held 9 bases outside the gene matches. The CDR3 consists of 16 residues. Germline CDR1 SEHNR, CDR2 FQNEAQ (reference sequence).

The chain joins TRBV5-1 to TRBJ1-5; D is ambiguous. There are 14 residues in the CDR3. From germline, CDR1 is SGHRS and CDR2 YFSETQ. The ends were cut back, 0 bases at V and 7 bases at J, with 11 bases in the middle. The CDR3 loop is CASSLAAGSQPQHF. The CDR3 nucleotides are TGCGCCAGCAGCTTGGCCGCGGGTTCCCAGCCCCAGCATTTT.